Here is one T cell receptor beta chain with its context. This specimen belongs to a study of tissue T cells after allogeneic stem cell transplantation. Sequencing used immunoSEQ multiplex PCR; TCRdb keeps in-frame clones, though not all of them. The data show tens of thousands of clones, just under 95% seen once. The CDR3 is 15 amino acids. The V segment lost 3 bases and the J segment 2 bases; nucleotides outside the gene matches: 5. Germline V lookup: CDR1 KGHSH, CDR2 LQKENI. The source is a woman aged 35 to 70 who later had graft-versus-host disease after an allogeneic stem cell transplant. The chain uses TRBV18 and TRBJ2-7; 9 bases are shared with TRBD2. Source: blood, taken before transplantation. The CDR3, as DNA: TGTGCCAGCTCACCCTTCGCGGGAGGGCCCTACGAGCAGTACTTC. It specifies CASSPFAGGPYEQYF.